This TCR beta chain was sequenced in a study of blood T cell repertoires in COVID-19 (dated by TCRdb to between 2020 and 2021). About the full investigation: Collaborator samples came from the United States, Italy and Spain and covered acute and convalescent phases of COVID-19. The material from the prospective study consisted of cDNA or gDNA derived from T cells, B-cell-depleted T cells, or PBMCs. The dataset comprised deeply sampled blood TCRbeta repertoires from subjects exposed to, actively infected with, or recovered from COVID-19. The repertoires were released in a freely available public database intended as a resource for research on the immune response to SARS-CoV-2. Samples were obtained from the ongoing ImmuneRACE study (first 160 participants) and from about 1,300 subjects provided by 6 global collaborators. Nearly every sample came with metadata listing a de-identified subject ID, COVID-19 status, age in years and sex. Where available, HLA class I and class II types were obtained from metadata supplied by the sample provider rather than from assay-based typing. Summary of the overall study and its limitations: How much clinical and demographic metadata was included differed by source and by participant, and the metadata was provided uncurated.

A remark on this clone: It lacks a known antigen. Nothing much larger sits one base from this clone, and base qualities are not available.

Samples from volunteer blood donors who had recovered from COVID-19 were contributed by a second Seattle source. Collaborating institutions collected whole blood in K2EDTA tubes following their own protocols. For TCRbeta analysis, collaborator samples were shipped as frozen whole blood, as isolated PBMCs, or as DNA extracted from either sample type. CDR1 and CDR2, looked up from the germline V gene, are MNHEY and SVGAGI. The CDR3 sequence holds 16 residues, the cysteine and phenylalanine included. Only the CDR3 DNA is retained, 48 bases long and in frame from the first base. V and J are truncated by 0 bases and 6 bases respectively, leaving an intervening sequence of 18 bases. The immunoSEQ Assay, a bias-controlled multiplex PCR, was used to amplify TCRbeta CDR3 regions from genomic DNA. Under the source paper's analysis protocol: Nucleated cell counts per sample were estimated from amplification of reference gene primers within the assay. Sequence reads were collapsed and filtered to measure the absolute abundance of every unique TCRbeta CDR3 rearrangement. For each sample, productive Simpson clonality was calculated by taking the square root of Simpson's diversity index across productive rearrangements. In its TCRdb copy, this immuneACCESS table keeps in-frame sequences only and misses some clones. Where compared with another copy, unresolved V genes explain less than half of these, and the others have no known cause. Clone size and V and J calls were adopted from that table, with D and trimming inferred from the DNA. In all, the sample holds around 230,000 clones, and around 86% of those were seen once. The ten largest clones take up around 2.2% of the sample.

The chain uses TRBV6-5 and TRBJ2-7; TRBD2 is a weak D gene call, 6 bases matching. Sequenced sample: peripheral blood. This receptor was identified in a man aged 25 to 45 who had recovered from COVID-19. CDR3 region: CASSYSSGRVGGEQYF. The nucleotide sequence reads TGTGCCAGCAGTTACTCGAGTGGCAGGGTCGGGGGCGAGCAGTACTTC.